This is a list of T cell receptor beta chains from one sample in a study of T cells in Graves' hyperthyroidism and ophthalmopathy. TCRdb analysed the multiplex PCR reads with MiXCR anew, one entry per CDR3 protein. The sample yields 600,000 to 800,000 distinct CDR3 sequences, roughly a third seen once. Sample: blood. The origin of the receptors is a woman between 40 and 55 years old with Graves' hyperthyroidism. Each CDR3 is given with its conserved first and last residue. D genes are given only for firm matches. Rows give clone size only sometimes, using once, few, many, or a class for an expanded clone.

D gene,V gene,J gene,clone size,CDR3 protein,CDR3 DNA
-,TRBV25-1,TRBJ1-4,many,CASSVQGGYEKLFF,TGTGCCAGCAGTGTCCAGGGCGGGTACGAAAAACTGTTTTTT
-,TRBV12-3/TRBV12-4,TRBJ2-2,-,CASSRRGANTGEPFF,TGTGCCAGCAGTCGCCGCGGGGCGAACACCGGGGAGCCGTTTTTT
-,TRBV7-9,TRBJ2-1,once,CATLDSGSVNEQFF,TGTGCCACCCTAGATAGCGGAAGCGTGAATGAGCAGTTCTTC
-,TRBV10-3,TRBJ2-5,-,CAISHPGATSETQYF,TGTGCCATCAGTCACCCAGGGGCCACCTCGGAGACCCAGTACTTC
-,TRBV7-2,TRBJ2-5,many,CASSLAEETQYF,TGTGCCAGCAGCTTAGCTGAGGAGACCCAGTACTTC
-,TRBV25-1,TRBJ2-7,many,CASSDSNYNGEQYF,TGTGCCAGCAGTGACTCTAACTATAATGGTGAGCAGTACTTC
TRBD1,TRBV5-5,TRBJ2-5,-,CASSLSPGQGDGRETQYF,TGTGCCAGCAGCTTGAGTCCGGGACAGGGGGACGGGCGAGAGACCCAGTACTTC
-,TRBV7-3,TRBJ1-4,-,CASTAHGAGYNNEKLFF,TGTGCCAGCACCGCGCACGGAGCGGGGTACAACAATGAAAAACTGTTTTTT
-,TRBV29-1,TRBJ1-3,-,CSVGSGKAGNTIYF,TGCAGCGTTGGTTCCGGTAAAGCGGGAAACACCATATATTTT
-,TRBV12-3/TRBV12-4,TRBJ2-7,-,CATSGGWEQYF,TGTGCCACCTCCGGGGGATGGGAGCAGTACTTC
-,TRBV20-1,TRBJ2-7,-,CSARTRGGTYEQYF,TGCAGTGCTAGAACAAGGGGGGGTACCTACGAGCAGTACTTC
TRBD1,TRBV7-9,TRBJ1-5,few,CASSPGTGRDQPQHF,TGTGCCAGCAGCCCAGGGACAGGGAGGGACCAGCCCCAGCATTTT
-,TRBV15,TRBJ2-4,few,CATSREGGNIQYF,TGTGCCACCAGCAGAGAAGGGGGAAACATTCAGTACTTC
-,TRBV5-4,TRBJ2-7,-,CASSFSRRLSYEQYF,TGTGCCAGCAGTTTTTCCCGTCGACTCTCCTACGAGCAGTACTTC
TRBD2,TRBV2,TRBJ2-3,-,CASRTSGSADTQYF,TGTGCCAGCAGGACTAGCGGGAGCGCAGATACGCAGTATTTT
TRBD2,TRBV5-8,TRBJ2-5,-,CASSFLAELAETQYF,TGTGCCAGCAGCTTTCTAGCGGAGTTGGCGGAGACCCAGTACTTC
TRBD1,TRBV12-3/TRBV12-4,TRBJ1-1,-,CASIPTGQGSTEAFF,TGTGCCAGCATCCCCACGGGACAGGGGTCCACTGAAGCTTTCTTT